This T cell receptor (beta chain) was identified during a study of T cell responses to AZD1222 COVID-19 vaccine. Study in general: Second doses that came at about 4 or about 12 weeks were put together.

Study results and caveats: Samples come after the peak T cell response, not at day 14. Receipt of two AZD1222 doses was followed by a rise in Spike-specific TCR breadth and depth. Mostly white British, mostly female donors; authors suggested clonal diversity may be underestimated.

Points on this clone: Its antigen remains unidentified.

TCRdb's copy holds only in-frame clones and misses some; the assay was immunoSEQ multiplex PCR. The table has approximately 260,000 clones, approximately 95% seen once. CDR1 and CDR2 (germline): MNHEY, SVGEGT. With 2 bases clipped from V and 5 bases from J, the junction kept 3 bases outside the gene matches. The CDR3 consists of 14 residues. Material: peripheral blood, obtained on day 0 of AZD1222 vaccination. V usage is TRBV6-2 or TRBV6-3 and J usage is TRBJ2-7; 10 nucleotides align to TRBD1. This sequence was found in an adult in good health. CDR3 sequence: CASSYRDRGDEQYF. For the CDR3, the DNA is TGTGCCAGCAGTTACCGGGACAGGGGCGACGAGCAGTACTTC.